One T cell receptor beta chain is described in this entry. Its antigen is not identified. V dropped 3 bases and J dropped 4; count of bases not matched to a gene: 6. Germline-derived CDR1 and CDR2 are SGDLS and YYNGEE. CDR3 size: 14 residues. This entry belongs to a study of T cell responses to AZD1222 COVID-19 vaccine. Whole-study results and caveats: Increases in Spike-specific TCR breadth and depth were seen after two AZD1222 doses.

The assay was immunoSEQ multiplex PCR, and TCRdb's table has in-frame clones only and misses some. The sample has some 100,000 clones, roughly 87% seen once. The chain links TRBV9 to TRBJ1-2; 7 nucleotides agree with TRBD1. Sequenced here: peripheral blood, sampled on day 0 of AZD1222 vaccination. This clonotype originated in an adult in good health. CDR3 nucleotide sequence: TGTGCCAGCAGCGACGGGACAGCGGCCTATGGCTACACCTTC. Its translation: CASSDGTAAYGYTF.